The entry below gives a single TCR beta chain sequence along with its context. Its cognate antigen is unknown. This CDR3 is 14 amino acids long. V lost 4 bases and J lost 3, with 12 bases in between. Germline V gives CDR1 KGHSH, CDR2 LQKENI. One entry per CDR3 protein, called by TCRdb with MiXCR from the 5' RACE reads. The data show 200,000 to 300,000 distinct CDR3 sequences, approximately 6.3% seen once. The source of the sample is a study of T cells after yellow fever vaccination. Study results and caveats: Bulk-population clonotypes that are abundant could appear as contaminants in FACS-sorted repertoires. CD4 and CD8 compartments shared a small share of clonotypes, likely from convergent recombination. Post-booster reappearance was seen for most primary-vaccination clones (roughly 97% CD4, around 90% CD8).

The source is a young man who received the YFV17D yellow fever vaccine. The rearrangement uses TRBV18 and TRBJ1-1; weak D call: TRBD1 (5 bases). Sequencing was performed on CD4+ T cells sorted from PBMCs, taken on the day of the yellow fever booster vaccination. CDR3 in amino acids: CASSLQVQDTEAFF. The CDR3, as DNA: TGTGCCAGCTCACTACAGGTTCAGGACACTGAAGCTTTCTTT.